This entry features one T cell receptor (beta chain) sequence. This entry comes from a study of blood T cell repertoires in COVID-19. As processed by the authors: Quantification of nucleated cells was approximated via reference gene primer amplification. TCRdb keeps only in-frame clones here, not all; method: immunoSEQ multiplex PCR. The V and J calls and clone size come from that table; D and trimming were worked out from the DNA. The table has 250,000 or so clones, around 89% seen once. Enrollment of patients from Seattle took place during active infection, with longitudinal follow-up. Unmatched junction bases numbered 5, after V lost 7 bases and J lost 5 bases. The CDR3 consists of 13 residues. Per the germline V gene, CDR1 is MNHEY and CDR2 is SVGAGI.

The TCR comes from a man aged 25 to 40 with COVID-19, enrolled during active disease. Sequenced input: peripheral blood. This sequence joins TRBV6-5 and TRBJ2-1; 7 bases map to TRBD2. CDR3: CASKGLNDNEQFF. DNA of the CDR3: TGTGCCAGCAAGGGACTAAATGACAATGAGCAGTTCTTC.